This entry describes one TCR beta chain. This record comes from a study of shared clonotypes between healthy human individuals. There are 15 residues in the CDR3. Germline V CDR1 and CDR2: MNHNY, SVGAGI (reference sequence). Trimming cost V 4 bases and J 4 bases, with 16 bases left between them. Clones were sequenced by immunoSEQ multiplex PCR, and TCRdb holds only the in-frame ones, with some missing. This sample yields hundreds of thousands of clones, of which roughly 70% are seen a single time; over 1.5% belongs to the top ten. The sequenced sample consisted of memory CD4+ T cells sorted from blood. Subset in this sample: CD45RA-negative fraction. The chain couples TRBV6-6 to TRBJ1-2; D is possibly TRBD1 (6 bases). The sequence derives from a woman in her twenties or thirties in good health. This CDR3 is CASSSWTETFYGYTF. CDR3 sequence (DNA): TGTGCCAGCAGTTCCTGGACAGAGACATTCTATGGCTACACCTTC.